The present T cell receptor (beta chain) was sequenced within a study of OX40 agonist ivuxolimab in advanced cancers. Background on the whole study: Ivuxolimab was a fully human IgG2 agonistic monoclonal antibody targeting the costimulatory receptor OX40 (CD134). Intravenous ivuxolimab was administered to patients every 2 weeks at six dose levels: 0.01, 0.1, 0.3, 1.5, 3 and 10 mg/kg. Among the roughly 50 dose-escalation patients, about 19 had hepatocellular carcinoma, 15 or so melanoma, 9 renal cell carcinoma and 9 head and neck cancer. The dose-escalation cohort was around 84% male with a mean age of 60 years, ranging from about 23 to 85. Prior anti-PD-1, anti-PD-L1 or anti-CTLA-4 therapy was permitted, and 40% of dose-escalation patients had received checkpoint inhibitors. Partial responses were achieved by three dose-escalation patients, of whom one had hepatocellular carcinoma and two had cutaneous melanoma. The point of sequencing TCRbeta in the periphery was to test whether ivuxolimab changed TCR sequence diversity and drove clonal T-cell expansion. The paper reports the monotherapy dose-escalation portion (N ≈ 50 patients) of the phase I ivuxolimab trial.

General findings and caveats noted by the study authors: Clonal expansion of both CD4+ and CD8+ blood T cells was observed from baseline to week 6 at doses 0.1 to 3.0 mg/kg. The antigen specificity of the peripheral T cells that underwent clonal expansion was not determined. After ivuxolimab, CD8+ T cells had more expanded clones than CD4+ T cells on average. Low levels of normalized T-cell clonal expansion were also shown by some nonresponding patients. In the 0.1-3.0 mg/kg groups, partial responders were among the patients with the lowest normalized peripheral clonal expansion, particularly in CD8+ T cells.

The germline V gene (reference sequence) supplies CDR1 PRHDT and CDR2 FYEKMQ. Its CDR3 holds 13 amino acids, cysteine through phenylalanine. CDR3 DNA is the only sequence kept; it has 39 bases, read in frame from the first base. Trimming removed 6 bases from V and 0 bases from J, leaving 6 bases between the germline ends. To sequence the TCRbeta CDR3 region, genomic DNA was isolated from the sorted cells. The immunoSEQ Assay was used to sequence the TCRbeta CDR3 regions. In its TCRdb copy, this immuneACCESS table keeps in-frame sequences only and misses some clones. Where compared with another copy, unresolved V genes explain less than half of these, and the others have no known cause. The table for this sample lists more than 20,000 clones; around 79% of them were counted only once. The ten largest clones capture roughly a third of the sample. Comment on this clone: The clone's antigen remains unknown. Base qualities are not at hand, and no much larger clone is one base apart.

The trial excluded patients who had a history of autoimmune disease or were on systemic immunosuppression. Peripheral blood for TCR sequencing was collected from all dose cohorts at baseline, on cycle 4 day 1, and on cycle 7 day 1. Samples were obtained from an open-label, multicenter, first-in-human phase I dose-escalation trial of ivuxolimab. Adults with locally advanced or metastatic melanoma, renal cell, hepatocellular, or head and neck squamous cell carcinoma were enrolled in the trial. Before TCR sequencing, CD4+ and CD8+ T cells were separately sorted from peripheral blood. The chain employs TRBV13 and TRBJ2-1, with the D segment identity uncertain. This TCR derives from an adult with an advanced solid tumor such as melanoma, head and neck, liver or kidney cancer. The specimen comprised CD4+ or CD8+ T cells sorted from blood, sampled in a trial of the OX40 agonist ivuxolimab. The CDR3 region: CASSMSSYNEQFF. The DNA sequence follows: TGTGCCAGCAGTATGAGCTCCTACAATGAGCAGTTCTTC.